This is a list of T cell receptor beta chains from one sample in a study of control samples from healthy donors and cancer patients. Using immunoSEQ multiplex PCR, the repertoire was profiled, and TCRdb retains in-frame clones only, with some absent. The sample has 75,000 to 90,000 clones; about 91% are singletons. Sequenced input: blood. The receptors come from a man aged 50-60 years in good health. Both conserved end residues are part of each CDR3. A D gene is named only where the DNA matches it firmly. Rows give clone size only sometimes, using once, few, many, or a class for an expanded clone.

j_gene	d_gene	v_gene	abundance	CDR3aa	CDR3nt
TRBJ1-3	.	TRBV6-1	.	CASSELSAVGNTIYF	TGTGCCAGCAGTGAGCTTAGCGCGGTGGGAAACACCATATATTTT
TRBJ2-5	.	TRBV2	few	CASSQQGRGQETQYF	TGTGCCAGCAGCCAACAGGGTAGGGGGCAAGAGACCCAGTACTTC
TRBJ2-7	.	TRBV27	.	CASSRSGGSSYEQYF	TGTGCCAGCAGCCGGTCGGGGGGCAGCTCCTACGAGCAGTACTTC
TRBJ1-1	.	TRBV4-3	once	CASSQDGGRAFF	TGCGCCAGCAGCCAAGATGGAGGGCGCGCTTTCTTT
TRBJ2-1	.	TRBV3-1/TRBV3-2	.	CASSPLGFEQFF	TGTGCCAGCAGTCCCCTCGGATTTGAGCAGTTCTTC
TRBJ2-7	.	TRBV3-1/TRBV3-2	.	CASSQLQGSYEQYF	TGTGCCAGCAGCCAGTTACAGGGCTCCTACGAGCAGTACTTC
TRBJ1-5	TRBD1	TRBV29-1	.	CSAGGTGGNQPQHF	TGCAGCGCCGGGGGGACAGGGGGCAACCAGCCCCAGCATTTT
TRBJ2-3	.	TRBV7-9	.	CASSLERLYTDTQYF	TGTGCCAGCAGCTTGGAGCGGCTTTACACAGATACGCAGTATTTT
TRBJ2-5	.	TRBV7-9	.	CASQWDGKTQYF	TGTGCCAGCCAATGGGACGGGAAGACCCAGTACTTC
TRBJ2-7	TRBD2	TRBV6-1	.	CASSEVSLGRVLYEQYF	TGTGCCAGCAGTGAAGTTTCCTTGGGGAGGGTTTTGTACGAGCAGTACTTC
TRBJ1-1	.	TRBV3-1/TRBV3-2	.	CASSRGNVEAFF	TGTGCCAGCAGCCGTGGCAACGTCGAAGCTTTCTTT
TRBJ1-1	TRBD1	TRBV27	.	CASSLIQGVTEAFF	TGTGCCAGCAGTTTAATTCAGGGGGTCACTGAAGCTTTCTTT
TRBJ1-1	.	TRBV3-1/TRBV3-2	.	CASSQGQRGIWLNTEAFF	TGTGCCAGCAGCCAAGGGCAACGGGGGATTTGGCTGAACACTGAAGCTTTCTTT
TRBJ1-6	TRBD1	TRBV5-1	once	CASSSVEGTGGNSPLHF	TGCGCCAGCAGCTCGGTAGAAGGGACAGGGGGCAATTCACCCCTCCACTTT
TRBJ2-7	TRBD1	TRBV4-3	.	CASSRTYRGHWYEQYF	TGCGCCAGCAGTCGTACTTACAGGGGCCACTGGTACGAGCAGTACTTC
TRBJ1-4	.	TRBV6-6	.	CASTQGGGKLFF	TGTGCCAGCACCCAAGGGGGGGGGAAACTGTTTTTT
TRBJ1-2	TRBD1	TRBV11-1	.	CASSLRTGLAGYTF	TGTGCCAGCAGCTTACGGACAGGGTTGGCTGGCTACACCTTC
TRBJ1-3	TRBD1	TRBV9	.	CASSPLDRTMSSGNTIYF	TGTGCCAGCAGCCCCTTGGACAGGACGATGAGCTCTGGAAACACCATATATTTT
TRBJ1-5	.	TRBV12-3/TRBV12-4	.	CASKQGGNQPQHF	TGTGCCAGCAAACAGGGCGGCAATCAGCCCCAGCATTTT
TRBJ2-4	TRBD2	TRBV2	.	CASSDAGDLAKNIQYF	TGTGCCAGCTCTGACGCGGGGGACTTAGCCAAAAACATTCAGTACTTC
TRBJ2-2	.	TRBV30	.	CAWSNGGQWTGELFF	TGTGCCTGGAGTAACGGGGGGCAATGGACCGGGGAGCTGTTTTTT
TRBJ2-2	.	TRBV5-1	.	CASSSLVGGELFF	TGCGCCAGCAGTTCGCTGGTTGGCGGGGAGCTGTTTTTT
TRBJ1-4	.	TRBV7-9	.	CASSFGTNEKLFF	TGTGCCAGCAGCTTCGGGACTAATGAAAAACTGTTTTTT
TRBJ1-1	.	TRBV19	.	CASSIGDFPSEAFF	TGTGCCAGTAGTATTGGAGACTTCCCCTCTGAAGCTTTCTTT
TRBJ1-1	.	TRBV5-1	.	CASSFGNRAATEAFF	TGCGCCAGCAGCTTTGGAAACAGGGCGGCCACTGAAGCTTTCTTT
TRBJ1-3	.	TRBV20-1	few	CSASNGNTIYF	TGCAGTGCCTCGAATGGAAACACCATATATTTT
TRBJ2-3	.	TRBV12-3/TRBV12-4	.	CASNPVEADTQYF	TGTGCCAGCAACCCAGTTGAGGCAGATACGCAGTATTTT
TRBJ1-5	.	TRBV7-2	few	CASSLGPDSNQPQHF	TGTGCCAGCAGCTTAGGCCCGGACAGCAATCAGCCCCAGCATTTT
TRBJ2-5	.	TRBV5-6	.	CASSPGTALTKETQYF	TGTGCCAGCAGCCCCGGGACCGCACTCACAAAAGAGACCCAGTACTTC
TRBJ2-1	.	TRBV11-3	once	CASSPPGVGSYNEQFF	TGTGCCAGCAGCCCCCCAGGGGTCGGCTCCTACAATGAGCAGTTCTTC
TRBJ1-1	TRBD1	TRBV6-6	.	CASSYSPDRDTEAFF	TGTGCCAGCAGTTACTCTCCGGACAGGGACACTGAAGCTTTCTTT
TRBJ1-2	.	TRBV19	.	CASSIVRGDYGYTF	TGTGCCAGTAGTATCGTGAGGGGGGACTATGGCTACACCTTC
TRBJ2-1	TRBD2	TRBV11-3	.	CASSLGLAGGTEQFF	TGTGCCAGCAGCTTAGGCCTAGCGGGGGGGACTGAGCAGTTCTTC
TRBJ2-7	TRBD1	TRBV27	.	CASSLKGQLDYEQYF	TGTGCCAGCAGTTTAAAGGGACAGCTGGACTACGAGCAGTACTTC
TRBJ1-1	.	TRBV29-1	once	CSVEPGSLNTEAFF	TGCAGCGTTGAACCAGGGAGTCTGAACACTGAAGCTTTCTTT
TRBJ1-1	.	TRBV15	.	CATSDKRAFEEWRTEAFF	TGTGCCACCAGCGATAAACGGGCTTTCGAGGAGTGGAGGACTGAAGCTTTCTTT
TRBJ2-3	TRBD2	TRBV10-3	.	CATVGGGSFYTDTQYF	TGTGCCACGGTCGGCGGGGGGAGCTTTTACACAGATACGCAGTATTTT
TRBJ1-2	.	TRBV5-4	.	CASSLDLVNYGYTF	TGTGCCAGCAGCTTGGATCTAGTCAACTATGGCTACACCTTC
TRBJ2-2	TRBD2	TRBV9	.	CASSISGVDGELFF	TGTGCCAGCAGCATTAGCGGGGTGGACGGGGAGCTGTTTTTT
TRBJ2-7	.	TRBV7-2	.	CASSSADGYEQYF	TGTGCCAGCAGCTCTGCTGACGGGTACGAGCAGTACTTC
TRBJ2-7	TRBD2	TRBV19	.	CASSGTSGFYEQYF	TGTGCCAGTAGTGGAACTAGCGGGTTCTACGAGCAGTACTTC
TRBJ1-1	.	TRBV7-9	.	CASSLDVGDTEAFF	TGTGCCAGCAGCCTGGACGTAGGGGACACTGAAGCTTTCTTT
TRBJ1-5	.	TRBV15	.	CATSVQVNQPQHF	TGTGCCACCAGCGTCCAGGTCAATCAGCCCCAGCATTTT
TRBJ1-4	.	TRBV27	.	CASRGLGGTTNEKLFF	TGTGCCAGCAGAGGCTTGGGGGGGACAACTAATGAAAAACTGTTTTTT
TRBJ2-5	.	TRBV7-9	.	CASSPGGQETQYF	TGTGCCAGCAGCCCCGGGGGACAAGAGACCCAGTACTTC
TRBJ2-5	.	TRBV12-3/TRBV12-4	few	CASSRHLRETQYF	TGTGCCAGCAGCCGCCATCTGCGGGAGACCCAGTACTTC
TRBJ1-2	.	TRBV5-1	once	CATATSENYGYTF	TGCGCCACCGCTACCAGCGAGAACTATGGCTACACCTTC
TRBJ2-7	.	TRBV3-1/TRBV3-2	.	CASSQVGGAKHEQYF	TGTGCCAGCAGCCAAGTGGGGGGAGCCAAACACGAGCAGTACTTC
TRBJ1-2	.	TRBV5-1	.	CASRIPGTGYGYTF	TGCGCCAGCAGGATTCCCGGGACGGGGTATGGCTACACCTTC
TRBJ2-3	TRBD2	TRBV5-1	.	CASSTGLALGDTQYF	TGCGCCAGCAGCACGGGACTAGCGCTGGGAGATACGCAGTATTTT
TRBJ1-2	.	TRBV12-2	.	CASRLMILGATGYTF	TGTGCAAGTCGCTTAATGATCCTGGGGGCAACGGGCTACACCTTC
TRBJ1-2	.	TRBV19	.	CASTLIQPTGTGYTF	TGTGCCAGTACCCTAATTCAGCCCACAGGGACCGGCTACACCTTC
TRBJ1-1	.	TRBV6-5	.	CASRGTWGNTEAFF	TGTGCCAGCAGGGGGACTTGGGGGAACACTGAAGCTTTCTTT
TRBJ2-7	.	TRBV10-1	.	CASSESPVGEEQYF	TGCGCCAGCAGTGAGTCCCCGGTTGGCGAAGAGCAGTACTTC
TRBJ1-6	.	TRBV18	once	CASSQWGPSSYNSPLHF	TGTGCCAGCTCACAATGGGGTCCAAGCTCCTATAATTCACCCCTCCACTTT
TRBJ1-6	TRBD1	TRBV3-1/TRBV3-2	.	CASSRTGVSPLHF	TGTGCCAGCAGCCGGACAGGGGTGTCACCCCTCCACTTT
TRBJ2-1	TRBD2	TRBV6-2/TRBV6-3	.	CASSYPGGGGRNEQFF	TGTGCCAGCAGTTACCCGGGTGGGGGGGGTCGAAATGAGCAGTTCTTC